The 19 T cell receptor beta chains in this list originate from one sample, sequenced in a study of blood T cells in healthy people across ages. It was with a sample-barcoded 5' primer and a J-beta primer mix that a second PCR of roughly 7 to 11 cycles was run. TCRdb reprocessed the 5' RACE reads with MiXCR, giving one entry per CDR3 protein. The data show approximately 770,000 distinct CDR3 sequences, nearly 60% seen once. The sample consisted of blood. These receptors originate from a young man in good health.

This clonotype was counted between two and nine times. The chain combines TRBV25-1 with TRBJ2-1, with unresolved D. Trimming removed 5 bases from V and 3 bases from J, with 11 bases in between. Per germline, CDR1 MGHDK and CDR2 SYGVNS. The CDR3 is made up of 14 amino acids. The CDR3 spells CASSINGYYNEQFF. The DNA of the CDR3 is TGTGCCAGCAGTATCAATGGATACTACAATGAGCAGTTCTTC.

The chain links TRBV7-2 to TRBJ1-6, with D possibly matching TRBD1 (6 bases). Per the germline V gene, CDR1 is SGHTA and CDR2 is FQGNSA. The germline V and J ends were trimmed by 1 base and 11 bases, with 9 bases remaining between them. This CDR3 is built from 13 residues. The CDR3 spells CASSLGTAPPLHF. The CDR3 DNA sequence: TGTGCCAGCAGCTTAGGGACAGCCCCACCCCTCCACTTT. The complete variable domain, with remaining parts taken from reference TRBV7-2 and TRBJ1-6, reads GAGVSQSPSNKVTEKGKDVELRCDPISGHTALYWYRQSLGQGLEFLIYFQGNSAPDKSGLPSDRFSAERTGGSVSTLTIQRTQQEDSAVYLCASSLGTAPPLHFGNGTRLTVT.

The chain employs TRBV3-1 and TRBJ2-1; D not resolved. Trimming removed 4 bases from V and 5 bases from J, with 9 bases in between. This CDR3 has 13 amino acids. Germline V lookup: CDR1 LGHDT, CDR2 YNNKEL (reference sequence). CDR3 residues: CASSPYYDNEQFF. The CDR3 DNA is TGTGCCAGCAGCCCCTACTACGACAATGAGCAGTTCTTC.

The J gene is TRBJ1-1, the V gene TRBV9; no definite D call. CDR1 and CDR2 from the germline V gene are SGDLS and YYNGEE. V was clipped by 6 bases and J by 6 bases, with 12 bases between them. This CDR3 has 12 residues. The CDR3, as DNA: TGTGCCAGCAATTCCCCGGCTCCTGAAGCTTTCTTT. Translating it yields CASNSPAPEAFF.

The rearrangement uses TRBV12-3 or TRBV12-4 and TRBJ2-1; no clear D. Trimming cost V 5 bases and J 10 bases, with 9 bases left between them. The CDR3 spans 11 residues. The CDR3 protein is CASSTLYEQFF. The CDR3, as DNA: TGTGCCAGCAGTACCCTGTACGAGCAGTTCTTC.

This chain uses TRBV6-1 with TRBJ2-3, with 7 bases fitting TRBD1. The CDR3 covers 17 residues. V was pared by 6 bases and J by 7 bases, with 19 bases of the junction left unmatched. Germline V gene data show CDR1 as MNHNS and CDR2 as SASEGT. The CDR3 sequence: CASSRTLGTDTLYTQYF. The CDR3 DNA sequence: TGTGCCAGCAGCCGCACACTCGGGACAGATACACTATATACGCAGTATTTT.

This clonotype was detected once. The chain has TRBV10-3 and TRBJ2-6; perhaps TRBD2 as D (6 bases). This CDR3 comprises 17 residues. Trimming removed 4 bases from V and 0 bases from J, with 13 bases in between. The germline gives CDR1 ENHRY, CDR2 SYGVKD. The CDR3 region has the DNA TGTGCCATCAGTGTCGAATCTAGCGACTCTGGGGCCAACGTCCTGACTTTC. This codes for CAISVESSDSGANVLTF.

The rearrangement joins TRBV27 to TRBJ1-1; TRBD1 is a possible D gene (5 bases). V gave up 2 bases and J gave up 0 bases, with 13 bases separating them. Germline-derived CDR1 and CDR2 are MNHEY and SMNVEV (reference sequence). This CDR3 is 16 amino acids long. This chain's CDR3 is CASSLGRGELNTEAFF. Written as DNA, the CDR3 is TGTGCCAGCAGTTTAGGCCGGGGGGAACTGAACACTGAAGCTTTCTTT.

Written as DNA, the CDR3 is TGTGCCACCAGTGATTTAGGGGTGACAGATACGCAGTATTTT. It is translated as CATSDLGVTDTQYF. V and J are TRBV24-1 and TRBJ2-3; the D gene is possibly TRBD1 (5 bases). CDR3 length: 14 amino acids. Per germline, CDR1 KGHDR and CDR2 SFDVKD. V shed 1 base and J shed 3 bases, with 7 bases lying between them.

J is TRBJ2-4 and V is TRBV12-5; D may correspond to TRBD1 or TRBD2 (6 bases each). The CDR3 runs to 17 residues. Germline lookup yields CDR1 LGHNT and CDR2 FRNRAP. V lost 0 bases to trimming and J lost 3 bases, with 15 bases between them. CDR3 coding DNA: TGTGCTAGTGGTTTGGTACTTGGGGGGCGAAGCAAAAACATTCAGTACTTC. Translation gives CASGLVLGGRSKNIQYF.

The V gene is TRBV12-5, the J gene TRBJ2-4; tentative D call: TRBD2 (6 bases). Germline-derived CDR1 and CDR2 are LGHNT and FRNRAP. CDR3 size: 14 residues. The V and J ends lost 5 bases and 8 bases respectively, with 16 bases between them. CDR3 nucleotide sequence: TGTGCTAGTGGTCTGCCCGGGGGAGCAGACATTCAGTACTTC. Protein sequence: CASGLPGGADIQYF.

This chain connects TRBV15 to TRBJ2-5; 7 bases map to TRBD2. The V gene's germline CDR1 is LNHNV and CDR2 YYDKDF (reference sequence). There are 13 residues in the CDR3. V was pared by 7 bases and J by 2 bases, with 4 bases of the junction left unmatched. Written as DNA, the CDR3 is TGTGCCACCAAGCGGGGTCAACAAGAGACCCAGTACTTC. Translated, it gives CATKRGQQETQYF.

The CDR3 region is CASNYRGRETQYF. The CDR3 DNA is TGTGCCAGCAACTACAGGGGTAGGGAGACCCAGTACTTC. The V call is TRBV2, the J call TRBJ2-7; 7 bases align to TRBD1. The end of the DNA aligns better with TRBJ2-5, so the J call may be wrong. The CDR3 length is 13 residues. The germline CDR1 and CDR2 sequences are SNHLY and FYNNEI.

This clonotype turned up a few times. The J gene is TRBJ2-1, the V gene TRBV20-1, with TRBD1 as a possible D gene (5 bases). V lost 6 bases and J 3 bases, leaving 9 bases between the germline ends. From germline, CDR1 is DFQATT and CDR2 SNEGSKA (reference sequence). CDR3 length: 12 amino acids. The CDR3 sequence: CSAGLLYNEQFF. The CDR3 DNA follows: TGCAGTGCGGGGCTACTCTACAATGAGCAGTTCTTC.

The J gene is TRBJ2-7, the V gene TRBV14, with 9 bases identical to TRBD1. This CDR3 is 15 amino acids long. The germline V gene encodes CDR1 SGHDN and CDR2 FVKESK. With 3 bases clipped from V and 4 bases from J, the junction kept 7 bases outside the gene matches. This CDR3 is CASSHGTGYWYEQYF. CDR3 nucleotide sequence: TGTGCCAGCAGCCATGGGACAGGGTATTGGTACGAGCAGTACTTC.

The CDR3 DNA is TGCAGTGCCGCGACATTGTGGGCTTTCTTT. Translation gives CSAATLWAFF. The V and J genes are TRBV20-1 and TRBJ1-1, with D uncertain. The CDR3 spans 10 residues. CDR1 DFQATT and CDR2 SNEGSKA come from the germline V gene (reference sequence). V was clipped by 6 bases and J by 11 bases, with 13 bases between them.

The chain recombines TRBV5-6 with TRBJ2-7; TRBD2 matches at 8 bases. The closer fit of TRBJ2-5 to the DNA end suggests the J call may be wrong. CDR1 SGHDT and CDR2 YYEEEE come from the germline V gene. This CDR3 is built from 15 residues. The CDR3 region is CASSPGGQTQETQYF. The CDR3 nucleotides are TGTGCCAGCAGCCCGGGGGGGCAGACACAAGAGACCCAGTACTTC.

The CDR3 is CSAEQGEARTDTQYF. CDR3 nucleotide sequence: TGCAGTGCGGAACAGGGGGAGGCGCGTACAGATACGCAGTATTTT. The chain employs TRBV20-1 and TRBJ2-3; 8 bases are shared with TRBD1. Germline values: CDR1 DFQATT, CDR2 SNEGSKA (reference sequence). The V gene end was trimmed by 6 bases and the J gene end by 3 bases; junction bases not matched to a gene: 11. This CDR3 comprises 15 residues.

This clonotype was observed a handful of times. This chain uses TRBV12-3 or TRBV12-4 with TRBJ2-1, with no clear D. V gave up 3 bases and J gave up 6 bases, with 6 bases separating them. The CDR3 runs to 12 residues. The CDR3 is CASSLWSNEQFF. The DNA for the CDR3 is TGTGCCAGCAGTTTGTGGAGCAATGAGCAGTTCTTC.